The following is a T cell receptor (beta chain) sequence with its context. What it binds is not known. This entry comes from a study of cytomegalovirus exposure and HLA in healthy donors. Study-level background: An earlier analysis identified 100 million to 130 million unique TCR beta sequences in about 190 million T cells. Among 398 genotyped donors, 80% to 90% fell in the Caucasian-associated ancestry cluster.

Regarding the study as a whole: When a later analysis compared HLA-associated TCR beta chains with equally common others, the HLA-associated chains turned out to be more clonally expanded and to have lower generation probabilities.

The CDR3 contains 16 residues. Germline V gene lookup returns CDR1 SGHVS and CDR2 FQNEAQ. Trimming took 4 bases from V and 0 from J; bases not matched to a gene: 7. The PCR had 60 Vbeta and 13 Jbeta primers. The table came from immunoSEQ multiplex PCR; TCRdb's copy has only in-frame clones and leaves some out. The sample shows under 200,000 clones, roughly four fifths of them seen only once. Sequences were obtained from PBMCs. This receptor was taken from a girl between 2 and 10 years old in good health and CMV-seropositive. The chain joins TRBV7-8 to TRBJ1-1; TRBD1 aligns across 8 bases. The CDR3: CASSSMTGAMNTEAFF. CDR3 nucleotides: TGTGCCAGCAGCTCAATGACAGGGGCCATGAACACTGAAGCTTTCTTT.